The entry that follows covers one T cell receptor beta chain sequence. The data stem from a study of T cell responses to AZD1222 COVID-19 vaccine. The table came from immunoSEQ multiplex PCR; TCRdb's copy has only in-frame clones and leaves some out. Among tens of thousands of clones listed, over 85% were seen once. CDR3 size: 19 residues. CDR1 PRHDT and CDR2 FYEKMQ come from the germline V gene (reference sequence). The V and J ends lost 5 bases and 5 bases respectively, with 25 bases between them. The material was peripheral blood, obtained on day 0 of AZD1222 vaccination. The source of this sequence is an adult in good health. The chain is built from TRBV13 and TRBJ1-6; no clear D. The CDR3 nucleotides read TGTGCCAGCAGCGCCGACCAGGTCCGCGGTCGGGTGAATAATTCACCCCTCCACTTT. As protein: CASSADQVRGRVNNSPLHF.